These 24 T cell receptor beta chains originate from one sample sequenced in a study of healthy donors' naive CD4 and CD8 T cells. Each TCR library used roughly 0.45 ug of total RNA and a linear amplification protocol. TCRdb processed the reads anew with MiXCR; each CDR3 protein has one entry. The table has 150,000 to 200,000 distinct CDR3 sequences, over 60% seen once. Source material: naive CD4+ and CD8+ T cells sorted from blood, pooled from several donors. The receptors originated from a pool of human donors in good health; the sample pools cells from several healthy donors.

The CDR3 region is CASRATGLYEQYF. CDR3 bases: TGTGCCAGCAGGGCGACAGGGCTCTACGAGCAGTACTTC. This chain connects TRBV12-3 or TRBV12-4 to TRBJ2-7; 7 bases match TRBD1. Losses at the gene ends were 6 bases for V and 3 bases for J; bases not matched to a gene: 5. The CDR3 has 13 amino acids.

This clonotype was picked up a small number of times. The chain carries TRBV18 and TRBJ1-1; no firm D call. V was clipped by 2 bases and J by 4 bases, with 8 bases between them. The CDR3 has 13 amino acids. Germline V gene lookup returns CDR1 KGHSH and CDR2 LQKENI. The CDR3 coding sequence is TGTGCCAGCTCACCAGAAGTTGGCACTGAAGCTTTCTTT. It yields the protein CASSPEVGTEAFF.

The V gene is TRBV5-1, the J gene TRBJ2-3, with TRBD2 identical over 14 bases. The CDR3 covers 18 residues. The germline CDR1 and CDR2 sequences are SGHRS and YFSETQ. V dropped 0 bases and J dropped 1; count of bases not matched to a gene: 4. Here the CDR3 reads CASSLAGTSGRRTDTQYF. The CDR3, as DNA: TGCGCCAGCAGCTTGGCAGGGACTAGCGGGAGACGCACAGATACGCAGTATTTT. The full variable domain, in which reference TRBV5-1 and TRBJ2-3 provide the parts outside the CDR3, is KAGVTQTPRYLIKTRGQQVTLSCSPISGHRSVSWYQQTPGQGLQFLFEYFSETQRNKGNFPGRFSGRQFSNSRSEMNVSTLELGDSALYLCASSLAGTSGRRTDTQYFGPGTRLTVL.

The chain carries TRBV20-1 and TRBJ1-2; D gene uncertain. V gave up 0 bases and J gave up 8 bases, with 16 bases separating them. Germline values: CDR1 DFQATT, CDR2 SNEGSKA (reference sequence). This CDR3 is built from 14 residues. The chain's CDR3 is CSARDLSDLQGYTF. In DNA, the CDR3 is TGCAGTGCTAGAGATCTAAGTGACCTACAAGGCTACACCTTC.

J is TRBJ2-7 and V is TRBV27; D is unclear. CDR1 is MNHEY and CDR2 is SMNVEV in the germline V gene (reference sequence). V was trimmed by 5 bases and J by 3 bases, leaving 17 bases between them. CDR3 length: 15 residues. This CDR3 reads CASSPRQVSYYEQYF. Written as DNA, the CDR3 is TGTGCCAGCAGTCCACGACAAGTCTCTTACTACGAGCAGTACTTC.

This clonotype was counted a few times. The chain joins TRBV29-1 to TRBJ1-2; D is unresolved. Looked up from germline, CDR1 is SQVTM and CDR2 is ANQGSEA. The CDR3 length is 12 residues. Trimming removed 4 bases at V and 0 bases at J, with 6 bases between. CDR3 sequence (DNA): TGCAGCGTTGCAGCAGCTAACTATGGCTACACCTTC. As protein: CSVAAANYGYTF.

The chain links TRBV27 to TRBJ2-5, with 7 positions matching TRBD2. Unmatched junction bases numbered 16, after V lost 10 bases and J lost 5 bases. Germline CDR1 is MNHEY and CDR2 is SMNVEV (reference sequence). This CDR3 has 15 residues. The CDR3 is CATHRTSGERETQYF. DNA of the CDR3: TGTGCCACCCATCGGACCAGCGGGGAGAGGGAGACCCAGTACTTC.

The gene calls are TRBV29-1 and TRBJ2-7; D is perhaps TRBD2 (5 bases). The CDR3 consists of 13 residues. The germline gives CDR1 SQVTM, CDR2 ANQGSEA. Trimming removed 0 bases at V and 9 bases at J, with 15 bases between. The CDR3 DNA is TGCAGCGTTGAAGATCGAGGGCCCGCAGTGCAGTACTTC. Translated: CSVEDRGPAVQYF.

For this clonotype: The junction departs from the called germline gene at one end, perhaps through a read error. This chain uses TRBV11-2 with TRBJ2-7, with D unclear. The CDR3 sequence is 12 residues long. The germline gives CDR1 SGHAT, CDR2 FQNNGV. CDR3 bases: TGTGCCAGCAGTTTAGTCTCCTACGAGCAGTACTTC. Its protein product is CASSLVSYEQYF.

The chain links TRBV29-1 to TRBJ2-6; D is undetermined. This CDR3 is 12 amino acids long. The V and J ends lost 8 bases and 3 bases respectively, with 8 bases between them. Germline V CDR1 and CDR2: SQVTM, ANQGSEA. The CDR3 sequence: CSTDDGANVLTF. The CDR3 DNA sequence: TGCAGCACGGATGATGGGGCCAACGTCCTGACTTTC.

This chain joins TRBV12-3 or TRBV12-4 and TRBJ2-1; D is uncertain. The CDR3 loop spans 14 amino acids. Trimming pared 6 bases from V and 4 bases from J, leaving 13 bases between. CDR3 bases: TGTGCCAGCAGCCCGGTTAAGGGATACAATGAGCAGTTCTTC. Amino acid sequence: CASSPVKGYNEQFF.

CDR3: CASSLDRVGTDTQYF. Written as DNA, the CDR3 is TGCGCCAGCAGCTTGGACAGGGTGGGCACAGATACGCAGTATTTT. The genes are TRBV5-1 and TRBJ2-3; TRBD1 might be the D (6 bases). Germline CDR1 is SGHRS and CDR2 is YFSETQ. Between the trimmed V and J ends, which lost 0 bases and 1 base, there was a span of 9 bases. This CDR3 has 15 amino acids.

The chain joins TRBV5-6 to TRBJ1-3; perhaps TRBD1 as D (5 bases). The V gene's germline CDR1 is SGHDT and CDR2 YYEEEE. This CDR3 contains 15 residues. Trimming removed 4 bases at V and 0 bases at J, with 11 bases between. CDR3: CASSEYRSSGNTIYF. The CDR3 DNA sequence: TGTGCCAGCAGCGAATACAGGAGCTCTGGAAACACCATATATTTT.

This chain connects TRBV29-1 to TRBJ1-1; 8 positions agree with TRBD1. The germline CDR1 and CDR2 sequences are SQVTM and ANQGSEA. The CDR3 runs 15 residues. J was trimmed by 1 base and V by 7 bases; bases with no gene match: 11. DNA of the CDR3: TGCAGCGGGACCGGGACAGGTTATAAGAACACTGAAGCTTTCTTT. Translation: CSGTGTGYKNTEAFF.

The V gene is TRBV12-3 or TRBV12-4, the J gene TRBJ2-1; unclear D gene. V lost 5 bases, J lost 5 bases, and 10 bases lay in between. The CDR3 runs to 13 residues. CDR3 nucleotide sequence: TGTGCCAGCAGTGCTACGGCGGACAATGAGCAGTTCTTC. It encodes CASSATADNEQFF.

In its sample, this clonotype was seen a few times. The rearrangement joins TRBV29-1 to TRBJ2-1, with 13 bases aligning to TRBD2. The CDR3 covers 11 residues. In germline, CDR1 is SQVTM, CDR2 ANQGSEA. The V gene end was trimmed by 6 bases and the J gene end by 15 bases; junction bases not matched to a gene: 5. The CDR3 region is CSVETSGRPFF. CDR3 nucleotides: TGCAGCGTGGAGACTAGCGGGAGGCCGTTCTTC.

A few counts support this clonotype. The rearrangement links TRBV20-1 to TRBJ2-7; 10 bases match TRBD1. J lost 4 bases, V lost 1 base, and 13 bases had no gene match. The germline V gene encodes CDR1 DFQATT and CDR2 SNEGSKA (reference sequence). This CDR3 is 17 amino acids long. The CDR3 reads CSARGGGTGASLYEQYF. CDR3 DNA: TGCAGTGCTAGAGGGGGCGGGACAGGGGCCTCCCTATACGAGCAGTACTTC.

The chain's CDR3 is CARSWPYSNQPQHF. In DNA form, the CDR3 reads TGTGCCCGCTCGTGGCCTTATAGCAATCAGCCCCAGCATTTT. The chain joins TRBV21-1 to TRBJ1-5. TRBV21-1 is classified as a pseudogene. The CDR3 covers 14 residues.

The CDR3 sequence is CASSPESANTGELFF. Here the CDR3 DNA reads TGTGCCAGCAGCCCCGAGAGCGCGAACACCGGGGAGCTGTTTTTT. The chain is built from TRBV11-2 and TRBJ2-2; D ambiguous. V was trimmed by 5 bases and J by 0 bases, leaving 10 bases between them. The V gene's germline CDR1 is SGHAT and CDR2 FQNNGV. This CDR3 region has 15 residues. The full variable domain, its missing parts supplied by reference TRBV11-2 and TRBJ2-2, is EAGVAQSPRYKIIEKRQSVAFWCNPISGHATLYWYQQILGQGPKLLIQFQNNGVVDDSQLPKDRFSAERLKGVDSTLKIQPAKLEDSAVYLCASSPESANTGELFFGEGSRLTVL.

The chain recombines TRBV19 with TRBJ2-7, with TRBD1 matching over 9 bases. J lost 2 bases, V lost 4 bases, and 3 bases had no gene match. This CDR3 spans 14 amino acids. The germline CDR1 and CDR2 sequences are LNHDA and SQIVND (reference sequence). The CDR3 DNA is TGTGCCAGTAGTACGACAGGGGGGGCCTACGAGCAGTACTTC. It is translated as CASSTTGGAYEQYF.

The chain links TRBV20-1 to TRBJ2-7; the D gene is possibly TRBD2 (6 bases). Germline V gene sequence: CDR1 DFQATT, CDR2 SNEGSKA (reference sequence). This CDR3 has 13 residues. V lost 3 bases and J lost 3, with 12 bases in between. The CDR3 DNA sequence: TGCAGTGCTAGCGGGAGACTCGGCTACGAGCAGTACTTC. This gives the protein CSASGRLGYEQYF.

Written as DNA, the CDR3 is TGTGCCAGCAGTCAACGGGACAGAAATTCACCCCTCCACTTT. Its protein is CASSQRDRNSPLHF. This chain joins TRBV6-5 and TRBJ1-6; 7 bases fit TRBD1. V lost 5 bases, J lost 7 bases, and 5 bases stayed unmatched. The germline V gene encodes CDR1 MNHEY and CDR2 SVGAGI. CDR3 length equals 14 residues.

DNA for the CDR3: TGTGCCACCAGTGATGGTAGCGGCCCCTACAATGAGCAGTTCTTC. This codes for CATSDGSGPYNEQFF. This rearrangement joins TRBV24-1 to TRBJ2-1, with D maybe TRBD2 (6 bases). The V end lost 3 bases, the J end lost 2 bases, and 10 bases lay between the germline ends. From germline, CDR1 is KGHDR and CDR2 SFDVKD. The CDR3 loop spans 15 amino acids.

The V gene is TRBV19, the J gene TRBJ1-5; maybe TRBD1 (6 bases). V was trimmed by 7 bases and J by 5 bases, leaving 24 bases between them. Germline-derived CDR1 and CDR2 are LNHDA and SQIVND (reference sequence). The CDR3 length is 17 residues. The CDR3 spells CASNPGWVQGEDQPQHF. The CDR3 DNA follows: TGTGCCAGTAACCCAGGATGGGTACAGGGTGAGGATCAGCCCCAGCATTTT.